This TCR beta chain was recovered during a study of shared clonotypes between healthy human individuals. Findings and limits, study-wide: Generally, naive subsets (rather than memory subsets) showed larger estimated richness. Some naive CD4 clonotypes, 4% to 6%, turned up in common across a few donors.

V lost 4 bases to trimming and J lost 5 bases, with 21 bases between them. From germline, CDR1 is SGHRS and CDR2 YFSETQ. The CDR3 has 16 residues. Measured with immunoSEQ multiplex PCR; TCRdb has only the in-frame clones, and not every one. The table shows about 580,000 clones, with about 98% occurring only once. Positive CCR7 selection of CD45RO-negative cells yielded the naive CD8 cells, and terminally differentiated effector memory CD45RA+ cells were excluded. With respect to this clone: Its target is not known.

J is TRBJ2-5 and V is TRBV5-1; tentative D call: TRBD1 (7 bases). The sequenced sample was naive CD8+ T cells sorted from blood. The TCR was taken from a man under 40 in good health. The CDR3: CASSDADFRGRETQYF. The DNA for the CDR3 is TGCGCCAGCAGCGACGCCGATTTCAGGGGGAGGGAGACCCAGTACTTC.